This is a list of T cell receptor beta chains from one sample in a study of technical replicates of blood from a few donors. Sequenced by immunoSEQ multiplex PCR; TCRdb stores in-frame clones only, minus some. This table has around 60,000 clones, 80% to 95% appearing once. Specimen: PBMCs. The receptor source for this set is a human donor in good health. Some clones in this sample may be carry-over from other donors' samples. The CDR3 runs from the conserved cysteine through the conserved F or W. The order of the fields is J gene, V gene, CDR3 protein.

TRBJ1-5	TRBV6-1	CASNGQGGQPQHF
TRBJ2-3	TRBV10-3	CASRAGGFPDTQYF
TRBJ2-2	TRBV6-1	CASSATGTVVTGELFF
TRBJ1-1	TRBV19	CASSHYKTGGFTEAFF
TRBJ2-1	TRBV29-1	CSVGGVTSGLYNEQFF
TRBJ2-1	TRBV6-6	CASSNPQTSGGHEQFF
TRBJ1-4	TRBV5-1	CASSLGGAGSEKLFF
TRBJ1-5	TRBV19	CASSRDREGNQPQHF
TRBJ1-4	TRBV7-2	CASSLVRGDEKLFF
TRBJ1-1	TRBV6-1	CASSEARAVTEAFF
TRBJ2-7	TRBV2	CASKNTDRLHEQYF
TRBJ2-7	TRBV19	CASRPFASGPTYEQYF
TRBJ2-1	TRBV10-3	CAISESGAIYNEQFF
TRBJ1-5	TRBV5-1	CASSWGDSQREPQHF
TRBJ2-3	TRBV6-1	CASRAGGSDTQYF
TRBJ1-5	TRBV10-3	CAISRDRGHSNQPQHF
TRBJ2-1	TRBV4-1	CASSPGLAGTSYNEQFF
TRBJ2-7	TRBV7-2	CASSPPGTSGHEQYF
TRBJ2-5	TRBV7-2	CASSSRGAYSETQYF
TRBJ2-7	TRBV19	CASKRDRGPYEQYF
TRBJ2-7	TRBV27	CASSSRGSHEQYF
TRBJ2-7	TRBV9	CASSDSGSSYEQYF
TRBJ1-1	TRBV9	CASSSGQGREAFF
TRBJ2-1	TRBV6-5	CASTGRGNEQFF
TRBJ1-5	TRBV6-1	CASSERLGQGQVNQPQHF
TRBJ1-3	TRBV5-4	CASSLGPSQGNTIYF
TRBJ2-5	TRBV7-6	CASSLGVGGTQETQYF
TRBJ2-7	TRBV7-2	CASSLDASTYEQYF
TRBJ1-6	TRBV11-2	CASSAGENSPLHF
TRBJ2-1	TRBV6-5	CASSYSLGAREQFF
TRBJ2-4	TRBV7-9	CASSPSLTQNIQYF
TRBJ2-7	TRBV4-3	CASSQEKEGKPYEQYF
TRBJ2-5	TRBV5-1	CASSPGQGVWYQETQYF
TRBJ2-3	TRBV4-3	CASSQRVGGAGTDTQYF
TRBJ2-1	TRBV30	CAWSPPGGGYNEQFF
TRBJ1-2	TRBV18	CASSRGEDYGYTF
TRBJ2-1	TRBV5-1	CASSRTSGTREQFF
TRBJ2-1	TRBV18	CASSPTSGIYNEQFF
TRBJ2-1	TRBV4-2	CASSRDTSGSYNEQFF
TRBJ2-3	TRBV6-5	CASSFYSGRTDTQYF
TRBJ1-4	TRBV5-1	CASSLVAGLDEKLFF